The 31 T cell receptor beta chains below were found in one sample sequenced in a study of T cell repertoires in cytomegalovirus infection. TCRdb reanalysed the reads using MiXCR and keeps one entry per CDR3 protein. The data show around 440,000 distinct CDR3 sequences, around 11% seen once. The sequenced sample was PBMCs. These receptor sequences come from a human donor in good health (CMV status not recorded). Some clones in this sample may be carry-over from other donors' samples.

This clonotype has at least ten counts. The chain has TRBV27 and TRBJ2-5; TRBD1 agrees at 8 bases. The CDR3 loop spans 17 amino acids. CDR1 and CDR2 from the germline V gene are MNHEY and SMNVEV (reference sequence). V was pared by 3 bases and J by 4 bases, with 13 bases of the junction left unmatched. The DNA for the CDR3 is TGTGCCAGCAGTTTCAGGGGCAGGGGGCGATGGGGAGAGACCCAGTACTTC. It specifies CASSFRGRGRWGETQYF.

This clonotype showed up just a few times. This chain joins TRBV27 and TRBJ2-3; possibly TRBD1 for D (5 bases). This CDR3 has 14 amino acids. V gave up 8 bases and J gave up 1 base, with 13 bases separating them. Germline V gene data show CDR1 as MNHEY and CDR2 as SMNVEV (reference sequence). CDR3: CASGAQLGTDTQYF. CDR3 DNA: TGTGCCAGCGGGGCGCAGCTGGGCACAGATACGCAGTATTTT.

This clonotype has ten or more counts. V is TRBV7-9 and J is TRBJ2-2; 9 positions match TRBD1. CDR1 is SEHNR and CDR2 is FQNEAQ in the germline V gene (reference sequence). V was clipped by 5 bases and J by 4 bases; unmatched bases: 2. The CDR3 totals 14 residues. CDR3: CASSRGQGTGELFF. The CDR3 nucleotides are TGTGCCAGCAGCAGGGGACAGGGCACCGGGGAGCTGTTTTTT.

This clonotype was seen only a few times. This chain connects TRBV5-6 to TRBJ2-7, with TRBD2 identical over 9 bases. With 4 bases clipped from V and 10 bases from J, the junction kept 12 bases outside the gene matches. CDR3 length: 14 amino acids. CDR1 and CDR2 (germline): SGHDT, YYEEEE. The CDR3 DNA reads TGTGCCAGCAGCCTATGGACTAGCGCTATCTCCCAGTACTTC. As protein: CASSLWTSAISQYF.

This clonotype was counted ten times or more. J is TRBJ2-5 and V is TRBV7-3; D is perhaps TRBD1 (5 bases). The germline V and J ends were trimmed by 2 bases and 1 base, with 11 bases remaining between them. The CDR3 is 15 residues long. CDR1 is SGHTA, CDR2 FQGTGA, per germline. The CDR3 reads CASSLGRDIQETQYF. For the CDR3, the DNA is TGTGCCAGCAGCTTAGGCAGGGATATCCAAGAGACCCAGTACTTC.

V gene TRBV14 combines with J gene TRBJ2-7; 12 bases map to TRBD2. V dropped 0 bases and J dropped 7; count of bases not matched to a gene: 7. CDR1 is SGHDN, CDR2 FVKESK, per germline. The CDR3 has 16 residues. The CDR3 DNA is TGTGCCAGCAGCCAAGACGCCCGACTAGCGGGAGTGGAGCAGTACTTC. Translation: CASSQDARLAGVEQYF.

The chain is built from TRBV19 and TRBJ2-7; D is ambiguous. This CDR3 region has 13 residues. Germline loops: CDR1 LNHDA, CDR2 SQIVND (reference sequence). With 3 bases removed from V and 3 bases from J, the gap between germline ends came to 9 bases. CDR3 sequence reads: CASSMTTHYEQYF. The CDR3 bases are TGTGCCAGTAGTATGACCACTCACTACGAGCAGTACTTC.

This clonotype was counted at least ten times. This rearrangement joins TRBV10-3 to TRBJ2-1, with D perhaps TRBD2 (6 bases). V lost 10 bases and J 5 bases, leaving 18 bases between the germline ends. The CDR3 length is 14 residues. Germline loops: CDR1 ENHRY, CDR2 SYGVKD. The CDR3 loop is CATETGVLNNEQFF. The CDR3 nucleotides read TGTGCCACAGAGACGGGAGTGCTAAACAATGAGCAGTTCTTC.

This clonotype turned up a few times. V gene TRBV23-1 combines with J gene TRBJ2-2; tentatively, D is TRBD1 or TRBD2 (6 bases each). Being an ORF, TRBV23-1 has a function that is uncertain. This CDR3 is built from 20 residues. The V and J ends lost 2 bases and 1 base respectively, with 23 bases between them. CDR3 coding DNA: TGCGCCAGCAGTCAACGGAACACCTCCCGAGGGGGGCGGAACACCGGGGAGCTGTTTTTT. Amino acids: CASSQRNTSRGGRNTGELFF.

This clonotype was seen at least ten times. The gene calls are TRBV4-1 and TRBJ2-5; possibly TRBD2 for D (6 bases). The ends were cut back, 3 bases at V and 4 bases at J, with 15 bases in the middle. The germline V gene has CDR1 MGHRA and CDR2 YSYEKL. This CDR3 comprises 15 residues. CDR3 sequence (DNA): TGCGCCAGCAGCCATAGTTCGGGAGTAGGAGAGACCCAGTACTTC. This gives the protein CASSHSSGVGETQYF.

V gene TRBV7-9 combines with J gene TRBJ1-5, with D uncertain. The V gene's germline CDR1 is SEHNR and CDR2 FQNEAQ (reference sequence). V was pared by 5 bases and J by 6 bases, with 11 bases between. The CDR3 loop spans 13 amino acids. The CDR3 bases are TGTGCCAGCAGCCGAGGTGAGGCTCAGCCCCAGCATTTT. Translated: CASSRGEAQPQHF.

This clonotype was found a few times. This chain joins TRBV27 and TRBJ1-4; unclear D gene. V was shortened by 1 base and J by 0 bases, with 6 bases between the two germline ends. The CDR3 covers 15 residues. CDR1 is MNHEY and CDR2 is SMNVEV in the germline V gene (reference sequence). CDR3 in DNA: TGTGCCAGCAGTTTATTTCGATCAACTAATGAAAAACTGTTTTTT. This translates into CASSLFRSTNEKLFF.

Ten or more counts support this clonotype. The chain is built from TRBV4-1 and TRBJ2-7; 9 nucleotides match TRBD1. Per germline, CDR1 MGHRA and CDR2 YSYEKL. Trimming removed 0 bases from V and 4 bases from J; junction bases left unmatched: 4. The CDR3 sequence is 15 residues long. CDR3 sequence: CASSQDGTGQYEQYF. In DNA, the CDR3 is TGCGCCAGCAGCCAAGATGGGACAGGGCAGTACGAGCAGTACTTC.

This clonotype occurred many times. V gene TRBV18 combines with J gene TRBJ1-1; D unclear. Trimming removed 3 bases from V and 4 bases from J, with 12 bases in between. The germline gives CDR1 KGHSH, CDR2 LQKENI. The CDR3 is 14 residues long. DNA for the CDR3: TGTGCCAGCTCACCCGTCGACGGTGGCACTGAAGCTTTCTTT. As protein: CASSPVDGGTEAFF.

This clonotype was counted many times. The chain carries TRBV7-8 and TRBJ1-6, with TRBD1 identical over 8 bases. Germline V CDR1 and CDR2: SGHVS, FQNEAQ. The CDR3 runs 18 residues. The J segment lost 14 bases and the V segment lost 5 bases, leaving 23 bases of the junction unmatched. This CDR3 is CASSQMAGQGRIAKALHF. The DNA of the CDR3 is TGTGCCAGCAGCCAAATGGCCGGACAGGGTAGAATAGCTAAGGCCCTCCACTTT.

This clonotype was seen at least ten times. The rearrangement joins TRBV18 to TRBJ1-1; D unclear. In germline, CDR1 is KGHSH, CDR2 LQKENI. Trimming stripped 4 bases from V and 1 base from J, with 7 bases between. This CDR3 has 13 residues. The DNA of the CDR3 is TGTGCCAGCTCACTCAAGACGAACACTGAAGCTTTCTTT. Its protein is CASSLKTNTEAFF.

The chain carries TRBV23-1 and TRBJ1-5; 7 nucleotides agree with TRBD1. TRBV23-1 is reported as an ORF; its role is uncertain. With 6 bases clipped from V and 0 bases from J, the junction kept 11 bases outside the gene matches. The CDR3 runs to 17 residues. The CDR3: CASSPLWDSFSNQPQHF. The CDR3 DNA reads as TGCGCCAGCAGCCCACTTTGGGACAGTTTTAGCAATCAGCCCCAGCATTTT.

This clonotype was seen repeatedly, ten times or more. This chain uses TRBV11-2 with TRBJ2-7; D is ambiguous. Germline assignment: CDR1 SGHAT and CDR2 FQNNGV. The CDR3 consists of 12 residues. V lost 0 bases and J 5 bases, leaving 5 bases between the germline ends. For the CDR3, the DNA is TGTGCCAGCAGCTTAGATCGGAACGAGCAGTACTTC. Translation gives CASSLDRNEQYF.

This clonotype appeared many times. The chain couples TRBV6-1 to TRBJ2-3; 12 bases are shared with TRBD2. Trimming removed 6 bases from V and 6 bases from J; junction bases left unmatched: 13. Germline V gene data show CDR1 as MNHNS and CDR2 as SASEGT. This CDR3 contains 17 residues. CDR3 sequence reads: CASRETGLAGLFDTQYF. CDR3 coding DNA: TGTGCCAGCAGGGAAACCGGACTAGCGGGACTATTTGATACGCAGTATTTT.

V is TRBV20-1 and J is TRBJ2-3; the match to TRBD2 covers 11 bases. The CDR3 covers 17 residues. CDR1 is DFQATT, CDR2 SNEGSKA, per germline (reference sequence). V gave up 5 bases and J gave up 5 bases; unmatched junction bases: 15. CDR3 region: CSAHLPTLAGGGDTQYF. CDR3 DNA: TGCAGTGCTCATCTCCCTACCTTAGCGGGAGGGGGAGATACGCAGTATTTT.

This clonotype appeared many times. The chain combines TRBV7-2 with TRBJ2-7; 8 bases agree with TRBD2. The V segment lost 5 bases and the J segment 3 bases; nucleotides outside the gene matches: 3. Looked up from germline, CDR1 is SGHTA and CDR2 is FQGNSA. The CDR3 covers 13 residues. The CDR3 bases are TGTGCCAGCAGCGCCGGGACTAGCTACGAGCAGTACTTC. Translating gives CASSAGTSYEQYF.

The table lists this clonotype with many counts. This chain uses TRBV7-8 with TRBJ1-5; 7 bases agree with TRBD1. Trimming cost V 5 bases and J 6 bases; bases outside gene matches: 13. This CDR3 has 16 residues. Germline assignment: CDR1 SGHVS and CDR2 FQNEAQ. Here the CDR3 DNA reads TGTGCCAGCAGCCAGGGGGGGGGGACGGGACGTCAGCCCCAGCATTTT. Translating gives CASSQGGGTGRQPQHF.

This clonotype was counted ten times or more. This sequence joins TRBV12-3 or TRBV12-4 and TRBJ1-2; the D gene is possibly TRBD1 (6 bases). Trimming stripped 6 bases from V and 7 bases from J, with 15 bases between. The CDR3 runs to 13 residues. Here the CDR3 reads CASRSQGSPGYTF. The CDR3 coding sequence is TGTGCCAGCAGATCGCAGGGGAGTCCTGGCTACACCTTC.

This rearrangement joins TRBV9 to TRBJ2-3; TRBD2 matches at 12 bases. Germline CDR1 reads SGDLS; CDR2 reads YYNGEE. The CDR3 is 21 amino acids. The V and J ends lost 2 bases and 3 bases, in that order; junction bases with no gene match: 19. Written as DNA, the CDR3 is TGTGCCAGCAGCGTGACAGGGAGTACTAGCGGGGGGACTCGGCAGACAGATACGCAGTATTTT. This sequence encodes CASSVTGSTSGGTRQTDTQYF.

J is TRBJ2-7 and V is TRBV5-4; 11 bases are a match to TRBD2. The V gene's germline CDR1 is SGHNT and CDR2 YYREEE (reference sequence). This CDR3 spans 16 amino acids. Trimming removed 4 bases from V and 0 bases from J; junction bases left unmatched: 6. This CDR3 reads CASSTRTSGRSYEQYF. The CDR3 region has the DNA TGTGCCAGCAGCACCCGGACTAGCGGGCGCTCCTACGAGCAGTACTTC.

With respect to this clonotype: Being one base from a much bigger clone, this may be a read error. The chain employs TRBV28 and TRBJ2-4; D may be TRBD1 (6 bases). This CDR3 spans 12 amino acids. Germline lookup yields CDR1 MDHEN and CDR2 SYDVKM. The CDR3 is CASRGGENIQCF. The CDR3 DNA reads TGTGCCAGCAGAGGGGGAGAAAACATTCAGTGCTTC.

Notes on this clonotype: A much larger clonotype is one base distant, so this may be a read error. The V call is TRBV20-1, the J call TRBJ2-7; D gene unclear. The CDR3 runs to 13 residues. Germline loops: CDR1 DFQATT, CDR2 SNEGSKA (reference sequence). The CDR3 sequence: CSAILQETYDQYF. CDR3 DNA: TGCAGTGCTATTCTTCAGGAAACCTACGACCAGTACTTC.

This clonotype was picked up many times. The chain uses TRBV12-3 or TRBV12-4 and TRBJ2-1, with 10 nucleotides matching TRBD2. The length of the CDR3 is 16 residues. J was trimmed by 4 bases and V by 5 bases; bases with no gene match: 8. In nucleotides, the CDR3 is TGTGCCAGCAGTCAAGCCGGACTAGCGGCGTACAATGAGCAGTTCTTC. Its protein product is CASSQAGLAAYNEQFF.

Ten or more counts support this clonotype. V gene TRBV19 combines with J gene TRBJ1-1; D perhaps matches TRBD1 (6 bases). Trimming removed 0 bases from V and 3 bases from J, with 11 bases in between. From germline, CDR1 is LNHDA and CDR2 SQIVND (reference sequence). This CDR3 has 15 residues. The chain's CDR3 is CASSIDRTAYTEAFF. CDR3 sequence (DNA): TGTGCCAGTAGTATAGATCGGACAGCTTACACTGAAGCTTTCTTT. Filled out from reference TRBV19 and TRBJ1-1, the complete variable domain reads DGGITQSPKYLFRKEGQNVTLSCEQNLNHDAMYWYRQDPGQGLRLIYYSQIVNDFQKGDIAEGYSVSREKKESFPLTVTSAQKNPTAFYLCASSIDRTAYTEAFFGQGTRLTVV.

In its sample, this clonotype was seen many times. V and J are TRBV14 and TRBJ1-2; D is unclear. The germline V gene encodes CDR1 SGHDN and CDR2 FVKESK. V was shortened by 4 bases and J by 2 bases, with 11 bases between the two germline ends. This CDR3 contains 14 residues. The CDR3 DNA sequence: TGTGCCAGCAGCCCACAGCTCCTGAACTATGGCTACACCTTC. This translates into CASSPQLLNYGYTF.

This clonotype was counted at least ten times. This chain uses TRBV12-5 with TRBJ2-7; 7 bases agree with TRBD1. Germline V gene data show CDR1 as LGHNT and CDR2 as FRNRAP. The CDR3 runs 14 residues. Losses at the gene ends were 1 base for V and 4 bases for J; bases not matched to a gene: 4. The CDR3: CASGLEGASYEQYF. CDR3 DNA sequence: TGTGCTAGTGGTTTGGAGGGGGCCTCATACGAGCAGTACTTC.